The 15 T cell receptor beta chains below were found in one sample sequenced in a study of beta chain features in type 1 diabetes. Every isolated RNA sample was fully reverse transcribed, so sequencing captured expressed TCRB transcripts. Clones were read by immunoSEQ multiplex PCR, and TCRdb kept only the in-frame ones, dropping some. This repertoire shows about 120,000 clones, 15% to 20% found once; its top ten account for approximately 2.2%. Which antigens these TCRs recognize remains unknown. General observations from the study: Type 1 diabetes patients had TCRB CDR3s that were shorter (moderately but significantly so) in all four CD4+ subsets.

Sequenced input: central memory CD4+ T cells from blood. These receptors originate from a young man with type 1 diabetes.

This chain uses TRBV7-2 with TRBJ1-1; 7 bases map to TRBD1. Germline CDR1 reads SGHTA; CDR2 reads FQGNSA. V lost 4 bases to trimming and J lost 6 bases; unmatched junction nucleotides: 8. CDR3 length: 14 amino acids. Here the CDR3 reads CASSSKTGLAEAFF. The CDR3, as DNA: TGTGCCAGCAGCTCCAAGACAGGGCTCGCTGAAGCTTTCTTT. Full variable domain (rest looked up from reference TRBV7-2 and TRBJ1-1): GAGVSQSPSNKVTEKGKDVELRCDPISGHTALYWYRQSLGQGLEFLIYFQGNSAPDKSGLPSDRFSAERTGGSVSTLTIQRTQQEDSAVYLCASSSKTGLAEAFFGQGTRLTVV.

In its sample, this clone was seen a few times. The J gene is TRBJ2-2, the V gene TRBV7-2; 10 bases map to TRBD1. Germline loops: CDR1 SGHTA, CDR2 FQGNSA. J gave up 7 bases and V 5 bases, and 4 bases lay outside the gene matches. This CDR3 comprises 14 residues. CDR3 bases: TGTGCCAGCAGCCCGGGACAGGGGAACGGGGAGCTGTTTTTT. It yields the protein CASSPGQGNGELFF.

The chain is built from TRBV5-1 and TRBJ1-5; the D is unclear. V was cut by 0 bases and J by 0 bases, with 1 base left in between. The CDR3 consists of 13 residues. Germline V CDR1 and CDR2: SGHRS, YFSETQ. The CDR3 nucleotides read TGCGCCAGCAGCTTGGATAGCAATCAGCCCCAGCATTTT. Its protein product is CASSLDSNQPQHF.

A few counts support this clone. The chain is built from TRBV7-9 and TRBJ2-7; D remains unclear. The CDR3 loop spans 13 amino acids. Germline V lookup: CDR1 SEHNR, CDR2 FQNEAQ (reference sequence). V shed 4 bases and J shed 7 bases, with 14 bases lying between them. The CDR3 reads CASSSSRTLEQYF. CDR3 nucleotide sequence: TGTGCCAGCAGCTCGTCCCGAACCCTGGAGCAGTACTTC.

The table lists this clone with a few counts. This sequence joins TRBV9 and TRBJ1-2, with D perhaps TRBD1 (5 bases). This CDR3 is built from 13 residues. Per the germline V gene, CDR1 is SGDLS and CDR2 is YYNGEE. Trimming stripped 2 bases from V and 5 bases from J, with 10 bases between. The chain's CDR3 is CASSVEGTYGYTF. The CDR3 DNA is TGTGCCAGCAGCGTCGAGGGGACGTATGGCTACACCTTC.

The table lists this clone with a few counts. CDR3 sequence (DNA): TGTGCCTGGAGTTACACCTCTGGGGCCAACGTCCTGACTTTC. Translating gives CAWSYTSGANVLTF. The rearrangement joins TRBV30 to TRBJ2-6, with D unclear. CDR3 length: 14 amino acids. The germline gives CDR1 GTSNPN, CDR2 SVGIG (reference sequence). Trimming took off 2 bases at V and 0 bases at J, with 5 bases between the two ends.

The chain couples TRBV27 to TRBJ1-2; the D is unclear. Germline CDR1 MNHEY, CDR2 SMNVEV (reference sequence). This CDR3 comprises 13 residues. V was clipped by 0 bases and J by 5 bases, with 7 bases between them. CDR3 nucleotides: TGTGCCAGCAGTTTATCGGGGTGGTATGGCTACACCTTC. This encodes CASSLSGWYGYTF.

With respect to this clone: This sample includes further DNA sequences coding for the same CDR3. J is TRBJ2-1 and V is TRBV30, with 11 bases matching TRBD2. V shed 3 bases and J 2 bases; nucleotides not matched to a gene: 6. CDR3 size: 16 residues. CDR1 and CDR2 from the germline V gene are GTSNPN and SVGIG (reference sequence). The CDR3, as DNA: TGTGCCTGGAGCAGAGGTAGCGGGGGGGCCTACAATGAGCAGTTCTTC. Translating it yields CAWSRGSGGAYNEQFF.

There are a few counts of this clone. DNA for the CDR3: TGTGCCAGCAGTTCCAGAGTAGGGGTTTCCTACGAGCAGTACTTC. Amino acid sequence: CASSSRVGVSYEQYF. The chain joins TRBV27 to TRBJ2-7, with TRBD1 as a possible D gene (5 bases). The germline V and J ends were trimmed by 4 bases and 1 base, with 14 bases remaining between them. Per germline, CDR1 MNHEY and CDR2 SMNVEV (reference sequence). There are 15 residues in the CDR3.

V gene TRBV30 combines with J gene TRBJ1-5; 8 bases agree with TRBD1. Germline loops: CDR1 GTSNPN, CDR2 SVGIG (reference sequence). The V and J ends lost 3 bases and 9 bases, in that order; junction bases with no gene match: 7. There are 13 residues in the CDR3. CDR3 nucleotide sequence: TGTGCCTGGAGCCCTAGGACAGGGATGCCCCAGCATTTT. Protein: CAWSPRTGMPQHF.

This clone was seen a few times. This chain uses TRBV6-6 with TRBJ2-3, with 10 nucleotides matching TRBD2. From germline, CDR1 is MNHNY and CDR2 SVGAGI (reference sequence). With 4 bases clipped from V and 1 base from J, the junction kept 2 bases outside the gene matches. The CDR3 sequence is 15 residues long. The CDR3 nucleotides read TGTGCCAGCAGTTTAGCGGGGGGAGGCACAGATACGCAGTATTTT. Its protein is CASSLAGGGTDTQYF.

This clone was observed a handful of times. Other DNA sequences in this specimen translate into the identical CDR3. The chain employs TRBV20-1 and TRBJ2-7, with D uncertain. The germline V and J ends were trimmed by 4 bases and 3 bases, with 7 bases remaining between them. The CDR3 has 11 residues. Germline loops: CDR1 DFQATT, CDR2 SNEGSKA (reference sequence). For the CDR3, the DNA is TGCAGTGCTAACCTGGGCTACGAGCAGTACTTC. It codes for CSANLGYEQYF.

This clone has just a few counts. This rearrangement joins TRBV30 to TRBJ2-2; a weak D match, TRBD2 (6 bases). This CDR3 is built from 13 residues. Germline-derived CDR1 and CDR2 are GTSNPN and SVGIG (reference sequence). V lost 0 bases and J 6 bases, leaving 8 bases between the germline ends. CDR3 sequence (DNA): TGTGCCTGGAGTGTGACTAGGTCCGGGGAGCTGTTTTTT. Its protein product is CAWSVTRSGELFF.

This clone was picked up a small number of times. This chain links TRBV2 with TRBJ1-1; D is ambiguous. Germline V CDR1 and CDR2: SNHLY, FYNNEI. The CDR3 consists of 13 residues. Trimming removed 4 bases from V and 5 bases from J, with 11 bases in between. CDR3 residues: CASSVKGSTEAFF. Here the CDR3 DNA reads TGTGCCAGCAGTGTAAAAGGGTCAACTGAAGCTTTCTTT.

A few counts support this clone. The CDR3 region has the DNA TGCGCCAGCAGCTTGGGACAGGGGGTCGTCAAAAACATTCAGTACTTC. Its translation: CASSLGQGVVKNIQYF. The gene calls are TRBV5-1 and TRBJ2-4, with 9 positions matching TRBD1. CDR1 and CDR2 from the germline V gene are SGHRS and YFSETQ. The CDR3 covers 16 residues. V dropped 0 bases and J dropped 3; count of bases not matched to a gene: 4.